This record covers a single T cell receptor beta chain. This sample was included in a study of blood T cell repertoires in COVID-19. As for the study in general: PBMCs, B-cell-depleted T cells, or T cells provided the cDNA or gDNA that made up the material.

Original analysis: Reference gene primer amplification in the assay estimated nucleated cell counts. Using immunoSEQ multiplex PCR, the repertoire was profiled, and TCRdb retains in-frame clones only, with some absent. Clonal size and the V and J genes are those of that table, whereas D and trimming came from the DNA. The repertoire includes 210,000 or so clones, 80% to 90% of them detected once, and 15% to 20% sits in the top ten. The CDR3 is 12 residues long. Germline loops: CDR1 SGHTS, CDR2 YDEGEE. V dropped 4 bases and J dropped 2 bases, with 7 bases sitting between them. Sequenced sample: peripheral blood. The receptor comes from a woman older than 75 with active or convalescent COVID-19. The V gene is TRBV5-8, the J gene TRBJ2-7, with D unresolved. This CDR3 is CASSGRAYEQYF. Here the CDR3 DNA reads TGTGCCAGCAGCGGCCGGGCCTACGAGCAGTACTTC.